This entry concerns a single T cell receptor (beta chain). Its specificity is not known. The V end lost 2 bases, the J end lost 2 bases, and 10 bases lay between the germline ends. Germline V gene sequence: CDR1 SGHDN, CDR2 FVKESK. The CDR3 length is 15 residues. These data are taken from a study of OX40 agonist ivuxolimab in advanced cancers. About the study: Patients' therapy was ivuxolimab, an antibody that acts as an agonist of OX40 (CD134).

Repertoires were generated with immunoSEQ multiplex PCR, while TCRdb's copy carries only in-frame clones and drops some. Of 48,000 or so clones detected, approximately 86% appear once; the ten largest clones hold 1.5% to 2%. Study-level findings and limits: With doses of 0.1-3.0 mg/kg, partial responders showed among the lowest clonal expansion. CD4+ T cells averaged fewer expanded clones than CD8+ T cells.

The source material was CD4+ or CD8+ T cells sorted from blood, sampled in a trial of the OX40 agonist ivuxolimab. The V and J genes are TRBV14 and TRBJ2-1; possibly TRBD1 or TRBD2 for D (5 bases each). The receptor was derived from an adult with an advanced solid tumor such as melanoma, head and neck, liver or kidney cancer. CDR3: CASSQPGSAYNEQFF. CDR3 nucleotide sequence: TGTGCCAGCAGCCAACCAGGGAGCGCCTACAATGAGCAGTTCTTC.